This T cell receptor beta chain was captured by sequencing in a study of T cell responses to AZD1222 COVID-19 vaccine. TCRdb keeps only in-frame clones here, not all; method: immunoSEQ multiplex PCR. The sample has some 150,000 clones, around 88% seen once; the top ten hold 2.2%. J gave up 4 bases and V 2 bases, and 7 bases lay outside the gene matches. The V gene's germline CDR1 is SGHTA and CDR2 FQGNSA. This CDR3 comprises 16 residues. This sample comprised peripheral blood, obtained on day 0 of AZD1222 vaccination. The source of this sequence is an adult in good health. V gene TRBV7-2 combines with J gene TRBJ1-5; 8 bases are shared with TRBD1. CDR3 region: CASSLLDRVGNQPQHF. The CDR3, as DNA: TGTGCCAGCAGCTTACTGGACAGGGTAGGGAATCAGCCCCAGCATTTT.